This entry features one TCR beta chain sequence. No antigen is known for it. The source of the sample is a study of T cell responses to AZD1222 COVID-19 vaccine. Libraries were prepared by immunoSEQ multiplex PCR; TCRdb keeps only in-frame clonotypes and omits some of them. The sample lists 100,000 to 120,000 clones; 94% were seen once. The CDR3 totals 14 residues. V was pared by 6 bases and J by 2 bases, with 14 bases between. Per the germline V gene, CDR1 is ENHRY and CDR2 is SYGVKD. General study points: Spike-specific TCR breadth and depth were elevated following two AZD1222 doses. Baseline seropositivity characterized only 5 or 6 AZD1222 recipients.

The receptor was derived from an adult who received the AZD1222 COVID-19 vaccine. V usage is TRBV10-3 and J usage is TRBJ2-7; no reliable D call. Source: peripheral blood, taken 28 days after the second AZD1222 dose. DNA of the CDR3: TGTGCCATCAGCTCCGGCCTTTCGGCCTACGAGCAGTACTTC. Protein: CAISSGLSAYEQYF.